A single sample gave rise to the 6 T cell receptor beta chains below, sequenced in a study of CD8 T cells in ankylosing spondylitis. TCRdb re-called the 5' RACE reads with MiXCR, one entry per CDR3 protein. In the table there are some 130,000 distinct CDR3 sequences, roughly 18% of which are singletons. For these TCRs, the target antigens are not known. Whole-study results and caveats: Characteristic, it appeared, of ankylosing spondylitis blood was a TCR beta motif of several highly homologous variants.

Input material: blood, either unsorted or a sorted T cell fraction (not recorded which). All receptors come from a male donor with ankylosing spondylitis.

At least ten counts were recorded for this clonotype. The rearrangement joins TRBV28 to TRBJ2-7; TRBD2 aligns across 8 bases. The CDR3 contains 13 residues. Germline V gene data show CDR1 as MDHEN and CDR2 as SYDVKM. Trimming at V came to 5 bases and at J to 4 bases, leaving 4 bases not matched to a gene. The CDR3 DNA reads as TGTGCCAGCAGTCCCCCGGGAGGGTACGAGCAGTACTTC. Its protein is CASSPPGGYEQYF.

The table lists this clonotype with a few counts. The V and J genes are TRBV19 and TRBJ2-7, with 10 bases fitting TRBD1. J lost 7 bases, V lost 5 bases, and 11 bases had no gene match. There are 15 residues in the CDR3. Germline CDR1 LNHDA, CDR2 SQIVND (reference sequence). CDR3 loop: CASSPSGQGHWEQYF. The CDR3 nucleotides read TGTGCCAGTAGTCCCTCGGGACAGGGGCATTGGGAGCAGTACTTC.

This clonotype was found many times. V gene TRBV10-3 combines with J gene TRBJ1-1, with 9 bases fitting TRBD1. The V gene's germline CDR1 is ENHRY and CDR2 SYGVKD. V shed 11 bases, J shed 4 bases, and the junction held 8 bases outside the gene matches. The CDR3 runs to 13 residues. For the CDR3, the DNA is TGTGCCGGAGGGGACAGGGCGGGCACTGAAGCTTTCTTT. It is translated as CAGGDRAGTEAFF.

This clonotype appeared a few times. CDR3 in DNA: TGTGCCAGCAGTGGACTAGCGGGACTGCCTGGGGGTAACATTGAGCAGTTCTTC. Its protein is CASSGLAGLPGGNIEQFF. The chain joins TRBV27 to TRBJ2-1, with 12 bases identical to TRBD2. This CDR3 is 18 amino acids long. J lost 9 bases, V lost 5 bases, and 17 bases had no gene match. Per germline, CDR1 MNHEY and CDR2 SMNVEV (reference sequence).

The chain is built from TRBV27 and TRBJ2-1; perhaps TRBD2 as D (6 bases). The germline V and J ends were trimmed by 7 bases and 1 base, with 11 bases remaining between them. Germline-derived CDR1 and CDR2 are MNHEY and SMNVEV (reference sequence). This CDR3 comprises 14 residues. The CDR3, as DNA: TGTGCCAGCACCCGGGCGGGATCCTACAATGAGCAGTTCTTC. Translation: CASTRAGSYNEQFF.

In its sample, this clonotype was seen many times. The rearrangement uses TRBV9 and TRBJ2-2; no clear D. The CDR3 sequence is 10 residues long. V dropped 7 bases and J dropped 6 bases, with 4 bases sitting between them. The germline V gene encodes CDR1 SGDLS and CDR2 YYNGEE. CDR3 nucleotide sequence: TGTGCCAGCGGGCCCGGGGAGCTGTTTTTT. Translation gives CASGPGELFF.